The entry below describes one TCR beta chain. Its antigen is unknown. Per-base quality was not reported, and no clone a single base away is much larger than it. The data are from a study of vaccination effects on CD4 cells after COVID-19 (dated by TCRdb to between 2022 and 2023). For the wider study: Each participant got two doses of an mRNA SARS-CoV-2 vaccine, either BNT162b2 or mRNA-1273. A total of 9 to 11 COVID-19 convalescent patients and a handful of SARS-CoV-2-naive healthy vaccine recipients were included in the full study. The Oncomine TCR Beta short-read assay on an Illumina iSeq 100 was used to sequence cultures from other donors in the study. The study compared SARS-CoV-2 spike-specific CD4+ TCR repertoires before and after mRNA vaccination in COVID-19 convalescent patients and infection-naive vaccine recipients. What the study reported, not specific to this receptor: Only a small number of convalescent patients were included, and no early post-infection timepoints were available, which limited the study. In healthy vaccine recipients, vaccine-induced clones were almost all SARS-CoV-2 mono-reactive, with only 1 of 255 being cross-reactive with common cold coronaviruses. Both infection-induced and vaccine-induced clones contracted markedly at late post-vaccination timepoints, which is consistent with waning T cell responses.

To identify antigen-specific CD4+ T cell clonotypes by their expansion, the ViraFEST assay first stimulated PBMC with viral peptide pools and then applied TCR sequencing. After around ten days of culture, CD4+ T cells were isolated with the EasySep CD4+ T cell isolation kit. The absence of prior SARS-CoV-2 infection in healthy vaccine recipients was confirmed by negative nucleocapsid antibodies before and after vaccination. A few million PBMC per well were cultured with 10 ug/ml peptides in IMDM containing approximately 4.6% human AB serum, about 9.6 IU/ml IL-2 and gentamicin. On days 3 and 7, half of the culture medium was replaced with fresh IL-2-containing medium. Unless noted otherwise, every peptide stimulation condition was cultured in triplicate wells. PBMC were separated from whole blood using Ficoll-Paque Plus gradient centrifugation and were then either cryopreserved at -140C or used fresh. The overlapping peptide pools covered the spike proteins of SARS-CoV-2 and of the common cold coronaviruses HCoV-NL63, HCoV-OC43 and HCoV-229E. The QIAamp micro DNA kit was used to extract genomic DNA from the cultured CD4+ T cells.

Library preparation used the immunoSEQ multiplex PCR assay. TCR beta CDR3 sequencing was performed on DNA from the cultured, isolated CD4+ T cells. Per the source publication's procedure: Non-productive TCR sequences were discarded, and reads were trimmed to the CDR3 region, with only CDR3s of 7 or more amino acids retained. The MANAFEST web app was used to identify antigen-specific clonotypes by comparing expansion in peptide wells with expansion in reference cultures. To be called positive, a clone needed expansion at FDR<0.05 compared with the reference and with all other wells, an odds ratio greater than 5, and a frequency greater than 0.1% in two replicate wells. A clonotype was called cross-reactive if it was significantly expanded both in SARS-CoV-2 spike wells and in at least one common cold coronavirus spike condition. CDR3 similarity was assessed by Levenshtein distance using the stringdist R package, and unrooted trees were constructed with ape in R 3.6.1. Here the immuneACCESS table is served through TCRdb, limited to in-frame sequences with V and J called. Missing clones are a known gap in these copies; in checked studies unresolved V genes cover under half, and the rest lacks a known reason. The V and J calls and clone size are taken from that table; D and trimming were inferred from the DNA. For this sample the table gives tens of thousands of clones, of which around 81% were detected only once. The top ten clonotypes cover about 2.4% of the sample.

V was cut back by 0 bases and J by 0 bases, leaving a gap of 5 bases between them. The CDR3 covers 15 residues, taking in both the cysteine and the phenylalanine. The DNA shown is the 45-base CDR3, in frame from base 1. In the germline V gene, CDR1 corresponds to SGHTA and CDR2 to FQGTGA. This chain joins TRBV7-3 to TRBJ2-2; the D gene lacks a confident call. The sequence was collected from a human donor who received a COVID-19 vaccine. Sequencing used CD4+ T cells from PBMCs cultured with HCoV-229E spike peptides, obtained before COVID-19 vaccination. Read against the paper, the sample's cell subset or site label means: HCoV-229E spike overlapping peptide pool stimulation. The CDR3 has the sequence CASSLTLANTGELFF. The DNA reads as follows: TGTGCCAGCAGCTTAACGTTGGCGAACACCGGGGAGCTGTTTTTT.